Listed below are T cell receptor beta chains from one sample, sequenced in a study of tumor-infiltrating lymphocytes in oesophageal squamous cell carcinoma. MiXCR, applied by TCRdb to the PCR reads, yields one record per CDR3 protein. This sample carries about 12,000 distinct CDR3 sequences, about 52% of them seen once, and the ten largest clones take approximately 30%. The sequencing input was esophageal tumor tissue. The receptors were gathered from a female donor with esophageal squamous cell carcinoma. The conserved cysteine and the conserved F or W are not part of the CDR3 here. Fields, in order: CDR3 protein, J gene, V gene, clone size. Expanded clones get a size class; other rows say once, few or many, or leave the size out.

CDR3: ASSPRGLAGGKEQY; J: TRBJ2-7; V: TRBV18; size: many
CDR3: ASSFLGTGPGETQF; J: TRBJ2-1; V: TRBV27; size: NA
CDR3: ASSRIAGVGYEQY; J: TRBJ2-7; V: TRBV28; size: NA
CDR3: ASEVATGTGSEQY; J: NA; V: TRBV2; size: many
CDR3: ASSRQGNTGELF; J: TRBJ2-2; V: TRBV11-2; size: few
CDR3: ASSLDRGSGANVLT; J: TRBJ2-6; V: TRBV7-3; size: NA
CDR3: ASSLNFYGYT; J: TRBJ1-2; V: TRBV7-2; size: NA
CDR3: ASSGGGGQIQETQY; J: TRBJ2-5; V: TRBV28; size: NA
CDR3: ASSRTGTSGRGGWETQY; J: TRBJ2-5; V: TRBV7-2; size: few
CDR3: ASSLEEATNNEQY; J: NA; V: TRBV7-7; size: NA
CDR3: ASSLASLGEQF; J: NA; V: TRBV7-6; size: NA
CDR3: ASSLHPNEQY; J: TRBJ2-7; V: TRBV11-3; size: many
CDR3: ASSPRISGREDNEQF; J: NA; V: TRBV6-6; size: NA
CDR3: ASEARSSYEQY; J: TRBJ2-7; V: TRBV7-9; size: medium-sized
CDR3: ASSLVGLAGGDTQY; J: TRBJ2-3; V: TRBV7-9; size: NA
CDR3: ASSVGDGTEAF; J: TRBJ1-1; V: TRBV9; size: NA
CDR3: ASSLGSSGNYNEQF; J: NA; V: TRBV7-2; size: NA
CDR3: ASSLVSPRGKETQY; J: TRBJ2-5; V: TRBV7-6; size: NA
CDR3: ASSFVAGAYQF; J: TRBJ2-1; V: TRBV7-3; size: few
CDR3: ASSPGTSRDNEQF; J: NA; V: TRBV7-3; size: once
CDR3: ASSGDRGLYNEQF; J: NA; V: TRBV6-5; size: NA
CDR3: ASSSRDSSYNEQF; J: TRBJ2-1; V: TRBV11-2; size: NA
CDR3: ASSGLTGGNEQF; J: TRBJ2-1; V: TRBV6-5; size: NA
CDR3: ASSLDRVGGSYNEQF; J: NA; V: TRBV11-2; size: NA
CDR3: ASSPVGGRQYNEQF; J: TRBJ2-1; V: TRBV7-9; size: few
CDR3: ASSLTGDGETQY; J: TRBJ2-5; V: TRBV7-3; size: NA
CDR3: ASSPAWARQETQY; J: TRBJ2-5; V: TRBV7-2; size: NA
CDR3: ASSLGRGRRGSPLH; J: TRBJ1-6; V: TRBV7-2; size: NA
CDR3: ASSPPGRRTHSPLH; J: TRBJ1-6; V: TRBV14; size: NA
CDR3: ASSLARGGETQY; J: TRBJ2-5; V: TRBV7-4; size: NA
CDR3: ASSPGSDGSYNEQF; J: TRBJ2-1; V: TRBV7-8; size: NA
CDR3: AQNGQGAMGSQPQH; J: TRBJ1-5; V: TRBV6-8; size: NA
CDR3: ASSEGGQETQY; J: NA; V: TRBV6-1; size: NA
CDR3: ASSSLRDRGTEQY; J: TRBJ1-6; V: TRBV7-2; size: NA
CDR3: AGQGTGGTTEQF; J: NA; V: TRBV7-6; size: NA
CDR3: SAIPRGAYEQY; J: NA; V: TRBV20-1; size: few
CDR3: ASSLQSGSYNEQF; J: TRBJ2-1; V: TRBV7-3; size: NA
CDR3: TSRAATTATLNNEQF; J: NA; V: TRBV6-2/TRBV6-3; size: NA
CDR3: ASSPGLGGRELF; J: TRBJ2-2; V: TRBV7-2; size: NA
CDR3: SAKLPSQELF; J: TRBJ1-4; V: TRBV20-1; size: NA
CDR3: ASSFLGLPYSNQPQH; J: TRBJ1-5; V: TRBV7-3; size: NA
CDR3: ASSLSVRVQPQH; J: TRBJ1-5; V: TRBV12-3/TRBV12-4; size: many
CDR3: ASSLSGTYEQY; J: TRBJ2-7; V: TRBV5-1; size: NA
CDR3: ASSRGQGAMETQY; J: TRBJ2-5; V: TRBV7-6; size: few
CDR3: ASSQLAGRGETQY; J: NA; V: TRBV7-6; size: NA
CDR3: AMGEGLSYEQY; J: NA; V: TRBV10-3; size: once
CDR3: ASSLVGTGKIYEQY; J: NA; V: TRBV7-2; size: NA
CDR3: ASSLIRSDLLAGLPYEQY; J: NA; V: TRBV12-3/TRBV12-4; size: NA
CDR3: ASTNRVNTYETQY; J: NA; V: TRBV6-1; size: once
CDR3: ASSLGTSGQETQY; J: TRBJ2-5; V: TRBV7-9; size: NA
CDR3: ASSLGLERVRAVLR; J: TRBJ2-6; V: TRBV7-6; size: NA
CDR3: ASSFGDTQY; J: TRBJ2-3; V: TRBV7-8; size: NA
CDR3: ASSPLNLGVHEQY; J: NA; V: TRBV7-9; size: many
CDR3: ATSDTTTGSSYNEQY; J: NA; V: TRBV24-1; size: NA